This TCR beta chain is drawn from a study of OX40 agonist ivuxolimab in advanced cancers. About the full investigation: Ivuxolimab was an agonistic, fully human IgG2 monoclonal antibody directed against OX40 (CD134), a costimulatory receptor. Intravenous ivuxolimab was administered to patients every 2 weeks at six dose levels: 0.01, 0.1, 0.3, 1.5, 3 and 10 mg/kg. Among the roughly 52 dose-escalation patients, some 20 had hepatocellular carcinoma, about 15 melanoma, 9 renal cell carcinoma and 9 head and neck cancer. In the dose-escalation cohort, roughly four fifths of patients were male, and the mean age was about 55 years, with a range of 23 to 79. Patients were allowed to have had prior anti-PD-1, anti-PD-L1 or anti-CTLA-4 therapy, and roughly 40% of the dose-escalation patients had previously received checkpoint inhibitors. Partial responses were achieved by three dose-escalation patients, of whom one had hepatocellular carcinoma and two had cutaneous melanoma. Peripheral TCRbeta sequencing was intended to test whether TCR sequence diversity was altered and clonal T-cell expansion was caused by ivuxolimab. The paper describes the monotherapy dose-escalation part (N of about 50 patients) of the phase I trial of ivuxolimab. Results and caveats for the whole study, not just this receptor: Partial responders in the 0.1-3.0 mg/kg groups had among the lowest normalized peripheral clonal expansion, especially among CD8+ T cells. Low levels of normalized T-cell clonal expansion were also seen in some patients who did not respond. Antigen specificity was not determined for the clonally expanded peripheral T cells. At doses of 0.1 to 3.0 mg/kg, clonal expansion of both CD4+ and CD8+ T cells in blood was seen between baseline and week 6. After ivuxolimab, expanded clones were on average more numerous among CD8+ T cells than among CD4+ T cells.

In the case of this clone: Its binding antigen is unknown. The record has no base qualities; no much larger clone is one base away.

The trial excluded patients who had a history of autoimmune disease or were on systemic immunosuppression. In every dose cohort, peripheral blood was drawn for TCR sequencing at baseline, cycle 4 day 1, and cycle 7 day 1. The samples were drawn from a first-in-human, open-label, multicenter phase I dose-escalation trial of ivuxolimab. The trial enrolled adults with locally advanced or metastatic head and neck squamous cell, hepatocellular, melanoma or renal cell carcinoma. Before TCR sequencing, CD4+ and CD8+ T cells were separately sorted from peripheral blood. Sequences SNHLY (CDR1) and FYNNEI (CDR2) are obtained from the germline V gene. The germline V and J ends show losses of 7 bases and 3 bases respectively, and no gene match explains 4 bases of the junction. From its cysteine to its phenylalanine, the CDR3 spans 14 amino acids. CDR3 DNA is the only sequence kept; it has 42 bases, read in frame from the first base.

Genomic DNA was extracted from sorted cells for sequencing of the TCRbeta CDR3 region. The immunoSEQ Assay was used to sequence the TCRbeta CDR3 regions. Drawn from immuneACCESS, this table holds only the in-frame rearrangements with V and J called that TCRdb kept. Clones are partly lost; checked studies trace under half to an unresolved V gene and leave the rest unexplained. Present in this sample are 35,000 to 45,000 clones, 70% to 85% of which were seen just once. Roughly 25% of the sample rests with the top ten. This receptor chain uses TRBV2 and TRBJ2-3, with 10 bases matching TRBD1. The clonotype originates from an adult with an advanced solid tumor such as melanoma, head and neck, liver or kidney cancer. This sample comprised CD4+ or CD8+ T cells sorted from blood, obtained in a trial of the OX40 agonist ivuxolimab. The DNA is TGTGCCAGCAAAAGACAGGGGGCGACAGATACGCAGTATTTT. The resulting protein is CASKRQGATDTQYF.